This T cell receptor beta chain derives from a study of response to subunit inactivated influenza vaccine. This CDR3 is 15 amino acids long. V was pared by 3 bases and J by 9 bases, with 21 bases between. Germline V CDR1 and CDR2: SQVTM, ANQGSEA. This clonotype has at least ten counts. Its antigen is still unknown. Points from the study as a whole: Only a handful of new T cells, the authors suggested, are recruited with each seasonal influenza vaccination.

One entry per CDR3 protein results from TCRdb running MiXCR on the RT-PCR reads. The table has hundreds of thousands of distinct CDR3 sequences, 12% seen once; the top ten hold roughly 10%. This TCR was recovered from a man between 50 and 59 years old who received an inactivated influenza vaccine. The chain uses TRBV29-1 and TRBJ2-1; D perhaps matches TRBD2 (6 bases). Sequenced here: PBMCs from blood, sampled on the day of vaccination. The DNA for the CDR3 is TGCAGCGTTGACCTGAACCTGAAGACTAGTGGTGAGCAGTTCTTC. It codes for CSVDLNLKTSGEQFF.